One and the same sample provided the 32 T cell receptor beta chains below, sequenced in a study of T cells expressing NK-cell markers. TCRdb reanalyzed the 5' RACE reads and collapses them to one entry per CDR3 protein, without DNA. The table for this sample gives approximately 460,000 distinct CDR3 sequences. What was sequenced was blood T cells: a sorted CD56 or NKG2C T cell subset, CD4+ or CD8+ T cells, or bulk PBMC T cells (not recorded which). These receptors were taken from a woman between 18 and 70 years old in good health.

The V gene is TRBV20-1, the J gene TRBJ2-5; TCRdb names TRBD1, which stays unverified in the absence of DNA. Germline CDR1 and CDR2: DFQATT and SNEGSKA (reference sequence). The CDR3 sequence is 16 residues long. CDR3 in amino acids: CSASASGGGLRETQYF.

The CDR3 spells CATSEAGGIDNEQFF. This sequence joins TRBV24-1 and TRBJ2-1; as DNA is missing, the TRBD1 call by TCRdb cannot be tested. Germline CDR1 is KGHDR and CDR2 is SFDVKD. The CDR3 runs 15 residues.

CDR3 amino acids: CSARDFQRQYNEQFF. The chain combines TRBV20-1 with TRBJ2-1. Germline lookup yields CDR1 DFQATT and CDR2 SNEGSKA (reference sequence). The CDR3 is 15 amino acids.

The CDR3 here is CASSLHPGLAGVPATDTQYF. V and J are TRBV6-2 or TRBV6-3 and TRBJ2-3; TCRdb's D call, TRBD2, is unchecked because there is no DNA. CDR3 size: 20 residues. The V gene's germline CDR1 is MNHEY and CDR2 SVGEGT.

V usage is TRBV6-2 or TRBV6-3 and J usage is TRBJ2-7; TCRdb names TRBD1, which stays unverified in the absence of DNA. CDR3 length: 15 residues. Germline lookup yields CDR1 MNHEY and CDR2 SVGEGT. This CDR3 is CASSRPGPSSYEQYF.

This CDR3 is CASSVATDGYGYTF. V and J are TRBV9 and TRBJ1-2. This CDR3 is built from 14 residues. Germline CDR1 and CDR2: SGDLS and YYNGEE. Filled out from reference TRBV9 and TRBJ1-2, the complete variable domain reads DSGVTQTPKHLITATGQRVTLRCSPRSGDLSVYWYQQSLDQGLQFLIQYYNGEERAKGNILERFSAQQFPDLHSELNLSSLELGDSALYFCASSVATDGYGYTFGSGTRLTVV.

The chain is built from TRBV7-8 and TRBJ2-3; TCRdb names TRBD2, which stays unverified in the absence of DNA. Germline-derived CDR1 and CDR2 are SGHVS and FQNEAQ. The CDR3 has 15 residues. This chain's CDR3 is CASSFLPAATDTQYF.

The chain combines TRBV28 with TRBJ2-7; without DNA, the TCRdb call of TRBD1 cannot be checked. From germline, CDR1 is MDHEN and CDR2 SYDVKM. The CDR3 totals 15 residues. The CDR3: CASSLGVVAGPEQYF.

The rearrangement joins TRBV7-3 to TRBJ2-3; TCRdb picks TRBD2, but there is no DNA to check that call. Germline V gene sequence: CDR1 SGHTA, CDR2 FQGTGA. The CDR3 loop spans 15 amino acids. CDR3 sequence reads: CASSLNGLAVDTQYF.

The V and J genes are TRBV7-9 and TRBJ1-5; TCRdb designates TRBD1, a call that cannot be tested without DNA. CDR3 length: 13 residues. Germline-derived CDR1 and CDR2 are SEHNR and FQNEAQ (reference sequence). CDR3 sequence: CASSPGTDRPQHF.

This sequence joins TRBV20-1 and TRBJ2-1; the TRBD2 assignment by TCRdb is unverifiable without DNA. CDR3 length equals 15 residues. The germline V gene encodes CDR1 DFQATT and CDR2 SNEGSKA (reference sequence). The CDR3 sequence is CSASRDGLAVNEQFF.

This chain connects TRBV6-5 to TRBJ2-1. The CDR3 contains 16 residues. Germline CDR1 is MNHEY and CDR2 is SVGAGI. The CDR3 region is CASSYGSASSYNEQFF.

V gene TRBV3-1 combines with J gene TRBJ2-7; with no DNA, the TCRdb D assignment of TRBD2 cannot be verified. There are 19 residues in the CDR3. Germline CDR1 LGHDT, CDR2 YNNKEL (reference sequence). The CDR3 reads CASSQESSAGGPSPYEQYF.

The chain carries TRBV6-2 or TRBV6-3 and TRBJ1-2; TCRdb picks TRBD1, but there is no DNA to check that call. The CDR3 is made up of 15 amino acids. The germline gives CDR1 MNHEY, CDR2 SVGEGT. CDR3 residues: CASSYPGQGNYGYTF.

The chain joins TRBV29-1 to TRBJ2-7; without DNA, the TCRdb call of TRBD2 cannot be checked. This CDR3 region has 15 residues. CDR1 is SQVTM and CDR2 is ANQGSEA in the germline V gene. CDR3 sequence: CSVTSGRPTSYEQYF.

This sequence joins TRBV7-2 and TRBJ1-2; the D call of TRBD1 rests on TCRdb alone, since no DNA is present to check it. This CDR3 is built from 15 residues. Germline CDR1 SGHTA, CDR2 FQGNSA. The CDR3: CASSLLEGALYGYTF. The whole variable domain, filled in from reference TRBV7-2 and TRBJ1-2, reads GAGVSQSPSNKVTEKGKDVELRCDPISGHTALYWYRQSLGQGLEFLIYFQGNSAPDKSGLPSDRFSAERTGGSVSTLTIQRTQQEDSAVYLCASSLLEGALYGYTFGSGTRLTVV.

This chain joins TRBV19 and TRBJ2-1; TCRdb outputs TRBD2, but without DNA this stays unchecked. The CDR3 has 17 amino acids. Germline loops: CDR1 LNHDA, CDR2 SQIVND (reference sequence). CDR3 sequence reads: CASSTLAGPSSYNEQFF.

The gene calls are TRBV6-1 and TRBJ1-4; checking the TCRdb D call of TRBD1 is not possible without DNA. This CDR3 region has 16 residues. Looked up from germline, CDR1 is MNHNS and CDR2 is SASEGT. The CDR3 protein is CASRRQGETVREKLFF.

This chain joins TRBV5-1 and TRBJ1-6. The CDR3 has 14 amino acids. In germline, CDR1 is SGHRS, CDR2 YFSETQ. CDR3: CASSFMDSNSPLHF.

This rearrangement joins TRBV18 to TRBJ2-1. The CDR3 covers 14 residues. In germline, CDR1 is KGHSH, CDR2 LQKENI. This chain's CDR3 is CASSPAGAHNEQFF.

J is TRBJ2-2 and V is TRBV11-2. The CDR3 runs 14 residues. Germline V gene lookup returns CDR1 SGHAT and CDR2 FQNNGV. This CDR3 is CASSLDVRTGELFF.

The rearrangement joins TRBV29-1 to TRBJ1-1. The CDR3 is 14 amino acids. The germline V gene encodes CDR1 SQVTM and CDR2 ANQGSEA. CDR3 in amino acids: CSVEVRATNTEAFF.

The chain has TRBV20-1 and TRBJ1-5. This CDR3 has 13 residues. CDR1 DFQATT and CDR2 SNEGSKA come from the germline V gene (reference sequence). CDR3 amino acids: CSAGPNSGQPQHF.

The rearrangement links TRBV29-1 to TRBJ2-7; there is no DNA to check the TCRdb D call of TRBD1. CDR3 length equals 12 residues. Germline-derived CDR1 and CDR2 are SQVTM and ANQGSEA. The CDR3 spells CSGGLDTGEQYF.

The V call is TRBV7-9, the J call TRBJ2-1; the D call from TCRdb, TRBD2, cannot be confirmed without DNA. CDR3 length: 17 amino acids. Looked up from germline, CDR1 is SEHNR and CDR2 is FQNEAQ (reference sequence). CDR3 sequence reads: CASRLPSGENRYNEQFF.

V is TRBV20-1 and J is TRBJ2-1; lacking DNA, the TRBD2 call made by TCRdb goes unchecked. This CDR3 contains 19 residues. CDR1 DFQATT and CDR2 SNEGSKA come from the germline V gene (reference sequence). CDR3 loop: CSARDAGPILAGLRYEQFF.

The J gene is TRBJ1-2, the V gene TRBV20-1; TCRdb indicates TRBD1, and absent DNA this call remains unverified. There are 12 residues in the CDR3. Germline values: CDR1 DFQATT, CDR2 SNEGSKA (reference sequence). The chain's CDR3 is CSAPGRNYRYTF.

The CDR3 sequence: CASSRDGGTDTQYF. The chain carries TRBV7-2 and TRBJ2-3; absent DNA, TCRdb's TRBD1 call cannot be checked. The CDR3 has 14 residues. Germline V lookup: CDR1 SGHTA, CDR2 FQGNSA.

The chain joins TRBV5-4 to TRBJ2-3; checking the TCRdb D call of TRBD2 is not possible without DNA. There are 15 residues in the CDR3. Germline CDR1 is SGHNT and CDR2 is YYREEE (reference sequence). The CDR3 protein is CASRAGGGRTDTQYF.

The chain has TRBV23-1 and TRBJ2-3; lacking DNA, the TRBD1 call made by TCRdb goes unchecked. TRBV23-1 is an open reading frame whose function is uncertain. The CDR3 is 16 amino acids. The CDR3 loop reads CASSQPFRGRTDTQYF.

CDR3 residues: CASSSQGARYNEQFF. The V call is TRBV6-2 or TRBV6-3, the J call TRBJ2-1; there is no DNA to check the TCRdb D call of TRBD1. Looked up from germline, CDR1 is MNHEY and CDR2 is SVGEGT. This CDR3 comprises 15 residues.

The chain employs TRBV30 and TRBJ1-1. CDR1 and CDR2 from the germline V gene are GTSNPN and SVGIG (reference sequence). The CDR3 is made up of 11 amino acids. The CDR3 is CAWIGNTEAFF.